Below, 7 T cell receptor beta chains from the same sample are listed, as sequenced in a study of radiotherapy plus CTLA-4 blockade in lung cancer. Profiling relied on immunoSEQ multiplex PCR, and the TCRdb table lists in-frame clones only, not all of them. The data contain roughly 100,000 clones, 85% of them singletons. The starting material was peripheral blood, obtained from a patient treated with radiotherapy plus ipilimumab. The receptors were gathered from a human donor with non-small cell lung cancer that progressed on radiotherapy plus ipilimumab. Some clones in this sample may be carry-over from other donors' samples.

This clone turned up a few times. This sequence joins TRBV7-2 and TRBJ2-7, with D possibly matching TRBD1 (5 bases). CDR3 length: 12 residues. V was pared by 6 bases and J by 3 bases, with 9 bases between. Germline V gene data show CDR1 as SGHTA and CDR2 as FQGNSA. The CDR3 sequence is CASRAQGYEQYF. The DNA of the CDR3 is TGTGCCAGCAGGGCCCAGGGCTACGAGCAGTACTTC.

This clone has only a few counts. This chain joins TRBV7-3 and TRBJ2-7; D uncertain. CDR3 length equals 12 residues. The V end lost 1 base, the J end lost 6 bases, and 7 bases lay between the germline ends. Per the germline V gene, CDR1 is SGHTA and CDR2 is FQGTGA. The CDR3 DNA reads TGTGCCAGCAGCTTAAATGGGGTCGAGCAGTACTTC. Its protein is CASSLNGVEQYF.

This chain joins TRBV5-1 and TRBJ2-3; D not resolved. The CDR3 spans 14 residues. Deletions cut 4 bases from V and 0 bases from J, with 9 bases between. Germline V lookup: CDR1 SGHRS, CDR2 YFSETQ. The CDR3 sequence: CASSNPTSTDTQYF. The DNA of the CDR3 is TGCGCCAGCAGCAACCCGACTAGCACAGATACGCAGTATTTT. Using reference TRBV5-1 and TRBJ2-3 for the parts outside the CDR3, the full variable domain is KAGVTQTPRYLIKTRGQQVTLSCSPISGHRSVSWYQQTPGQGLQFLFEYFSETQRNKGNFPGRFSGRQFSNSRSEMNVSTLELGDSALYLCASSNPTSTDTQYFGPGTRLTVL.

This clone occurred once. This rearrangement joins TRBV14 to TRBJ2-5; 9 nucleotides align to TRBD1. The DNA matches TRBJ2-7 better at its end, which makes the J call doubtful. Germline V lookup: CDR1 SGHDN, CDR2 FVKESK. The CDR3 runs to 15 residues. CDR3 coding DNA: TGTGCCAGCAGCCAAGCCGGGACAGGGACCTACGAGCAGTACTTC. Translating it yields CASSQAGTGTYEQYF.

The chain links TRBV29-1 to TRBJ1-6; D is unresolved. CDR1 and CDR2 from the germline V gene are SQVTM and ANQGSEA. This CDR3 comprises 13 residues. V gave up 7 bases and J gave up 7 bases, with 14 bases separating them. The CDR3 nucleotides are TGCAGCGCACAGCAGGACCCGAATTCACCCCTCCACTTT. Translation gives CSAQQDPNSPLHF.

With respect to this clone: Other DNA sequences in this specimen translate into the identical CDR3. V gene TRBV9 combines with J gene TRBJ1-1; D is undetermined. V lost 0 bases and J lost 1, with 4 bases in between. The germline V gene has CDR1 SGDLS and CDR2 YYNGEE. The CDR3 runs to 13 residues. CDR3 coding DNA: TGTGCCAGCAGCGTAGGCACGAACACTGAAGCTTTCTTT. It is translated as CASSVGTNTEAFF.

This clone was seen once. The rearrangement uses TRBV19 and TRBJ1-5; a weak D match, TRBD1 (5 bases). V lost 6 bases to trimming and J lost 4 bases, with 10 bases between them. The CDR3 contains 13 residues. Germline CDR1 LNHDA, CDR2 SQIVND (reference sequence). CDR3 sequence (DNA): TGTGCCAGTAGCAGGGACCGAAATCAGCCCCAGCATTTT. Protein product: CASSRDRNQPQHF.